This T cell receptor beta chain was sequenced during a study of shared clonotypes between healthy human individuals. General study points: Memory subsets generally showed lower estimated richness than naive subsets.

Concerning this clone itself: What it recognizes is unknown.

The table came from immunoSEQ multiplex PCR; TCRdb's copy has only in-frame clones and leaves some out. The table has 300,000 to 400,000 clones, around 72% seen once. Sequenced: memory CD4+ T cells sorted from blood. Regarding subset: CD45RA-negative fraction. The receptor was isolated from a man aged 30 to 45 in good health.

The CDR3 sequence is CATSRDRTANEQFF. The CDR3 DNA follows: TGTGCCACCAGCAGAGATCGGACCGCCAATGAGCAGTTCTTC. V gene TRBV15 combines with J gene TRBJ2-1; D not certain. The CDR3 length is 14 residues. V lost 0 bases and J lost 6, with 9 bases in between. CDR1 and CDR2 (germline): LNHNV, YYDKDF (reference sequence).